The entry below describes one T cell receptor beta chain. This record comes from a study of T cell changes during pregnancy in multiple sclerosis. CDR3 length: 15 amino acids. The V gene's germline CDR1 is SGHDT and CDR2 YYEEEE. With 3 bases removed from V and 2 bases from J, the gap between germline ends came to 14 bases. Clones were sequenced by immunoSEQ multiplex PCR, and TCRdb holds only the in-frame ones, with some missing. The data hold about 100,000 clones, with 90% to 95% observed a single time. The source is a female donor with multiple sclerosis, enrolled in a pregnancy study. The specimen was peripheral blood, collected after pregnancy. The J gene is TRBJ1-2, the V gene TRBV5-6; the D is unclear. The CDR3 coding sequence is TGTGCCAGCAGCTCCATCGCCGTGAGAAACTATGGCTACACCTTC. It is translated as CASSSIAVRNYGYTF.